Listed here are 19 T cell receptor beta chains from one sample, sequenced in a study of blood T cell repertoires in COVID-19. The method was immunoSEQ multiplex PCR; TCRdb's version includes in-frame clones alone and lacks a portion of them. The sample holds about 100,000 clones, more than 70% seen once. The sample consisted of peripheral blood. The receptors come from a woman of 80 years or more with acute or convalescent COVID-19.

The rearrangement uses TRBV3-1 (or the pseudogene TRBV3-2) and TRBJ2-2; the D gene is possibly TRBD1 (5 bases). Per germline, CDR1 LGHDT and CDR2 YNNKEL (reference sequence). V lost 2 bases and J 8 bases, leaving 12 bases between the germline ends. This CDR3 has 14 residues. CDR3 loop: CASSQKQGAGELFF. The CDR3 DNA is TGTGCCAGCAGCCAAAAGCAGGGCGCGGGGGAGCTGTTTTTT.

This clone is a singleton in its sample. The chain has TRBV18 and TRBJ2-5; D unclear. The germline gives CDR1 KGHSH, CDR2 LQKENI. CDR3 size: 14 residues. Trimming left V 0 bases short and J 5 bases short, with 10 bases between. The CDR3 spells CASSPPRLRETQYF. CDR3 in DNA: TGTGCCAGCTCACCACCCCGCCTACGCGAGACCCAGTACTTC.

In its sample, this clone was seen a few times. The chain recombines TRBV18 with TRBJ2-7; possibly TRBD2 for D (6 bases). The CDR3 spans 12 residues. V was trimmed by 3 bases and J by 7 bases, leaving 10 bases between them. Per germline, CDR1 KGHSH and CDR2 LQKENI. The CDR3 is CASSPEGEEQYF. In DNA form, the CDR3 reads TGTGCCAGCTCACCGGAGGGTGAGGAGCAGTACTTC.

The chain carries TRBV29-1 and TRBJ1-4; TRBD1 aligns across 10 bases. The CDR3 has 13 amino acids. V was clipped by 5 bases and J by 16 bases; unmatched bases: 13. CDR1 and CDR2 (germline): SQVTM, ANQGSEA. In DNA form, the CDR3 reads TGCAGCGTTACTGAGACAGGGGGCATTGGTCGGTTTTTT. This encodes CSVTETGGIGRFF.

Here the CDR3 DNA reads TGTGCCAGCAGCCTAACAGGGCCTCAAGAGACCCAGTACTTC. Translation gives CASSLTGPQETQYF. The rearrangement joins TRBV5-6 to TRBJ2-5, with D possibly TRBD1 on 6 matching bases. V was pared by 4 bases and J by 2 bases, with 12 bases between. The germline CDR1 and CDR2 sequences are SGHDT and YYEEEE. This CDR3 is built from 14 residues.

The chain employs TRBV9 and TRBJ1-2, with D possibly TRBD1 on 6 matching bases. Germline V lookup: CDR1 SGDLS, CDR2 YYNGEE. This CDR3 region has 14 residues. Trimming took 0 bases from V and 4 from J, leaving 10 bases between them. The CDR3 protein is CASSVEGVSYGYTF. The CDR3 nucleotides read TGTGCCAGCAGCGTAGAGGGGGTGAGCTATGGCTACACCTTC.

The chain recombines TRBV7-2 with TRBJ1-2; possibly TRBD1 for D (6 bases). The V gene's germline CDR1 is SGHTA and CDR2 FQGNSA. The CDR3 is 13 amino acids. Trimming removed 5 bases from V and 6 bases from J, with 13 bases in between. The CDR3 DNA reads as TGTGCCAGCAGCATACCGGACAGACATGGCTACACCTTC. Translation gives CASSIPDRHGYTF.

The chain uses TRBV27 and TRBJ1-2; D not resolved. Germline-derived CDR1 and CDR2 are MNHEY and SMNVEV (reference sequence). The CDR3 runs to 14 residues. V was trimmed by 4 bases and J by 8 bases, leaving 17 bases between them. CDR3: CASSSAGSSGGYTF. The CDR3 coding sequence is TGTGCCAGCAGTTCAGCGGGATCGTCGGGCGGCTACACCTTC.

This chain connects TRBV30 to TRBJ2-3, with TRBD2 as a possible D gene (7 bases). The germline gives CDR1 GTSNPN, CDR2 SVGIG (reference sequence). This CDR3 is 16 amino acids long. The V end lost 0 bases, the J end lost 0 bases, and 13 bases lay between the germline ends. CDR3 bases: TGTGCCTGGAGTGTAGTGCGGGGGCCTAGCACAGATACGCAGTATTTT. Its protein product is CAWSVVRGPSTDTQYF. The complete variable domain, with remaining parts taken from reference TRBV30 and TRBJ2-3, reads SQTIHQWPATLVQPVGSPLSLECTVEGTSNPNLYWYRQAAGRGLQLLFYSVGIGQISSEVPQNLSASRPQDRQFILSSKKLLLSDSGFYLCAWSVVRGPSTDTQYFGPGTRLTVL.

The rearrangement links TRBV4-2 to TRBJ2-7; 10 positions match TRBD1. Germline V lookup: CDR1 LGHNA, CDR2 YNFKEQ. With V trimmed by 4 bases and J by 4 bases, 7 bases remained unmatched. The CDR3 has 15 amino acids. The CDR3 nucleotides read TGTGCCAGCAGCCCCCTTTCGGGACAGGGGTACGAGCAGTACTTC. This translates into CASSPLSGQGYEQYF.

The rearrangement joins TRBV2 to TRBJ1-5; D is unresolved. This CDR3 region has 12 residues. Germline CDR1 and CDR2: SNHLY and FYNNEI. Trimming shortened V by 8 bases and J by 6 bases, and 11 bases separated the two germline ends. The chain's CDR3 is CASRGGSQPQHF. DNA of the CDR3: TGTGCCAGCCGGGGAGGGTCTCAGCCCCAGCATTTT.

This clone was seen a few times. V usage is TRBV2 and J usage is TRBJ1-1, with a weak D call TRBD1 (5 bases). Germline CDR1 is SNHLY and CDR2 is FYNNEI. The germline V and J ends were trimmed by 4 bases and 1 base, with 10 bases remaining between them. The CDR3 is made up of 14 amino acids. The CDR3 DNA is TGTGCCAGCAGTGGGACAAGATCGAACACTGAAGCTTTCTTT. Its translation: CASSGTRSNTEAFF. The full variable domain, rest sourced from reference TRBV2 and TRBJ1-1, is EPEVTQTPSHQVTQMGQEVILRCVPISNHLYFYWYRQILGQKVEFLVSFYNNEISEKSEIFDDQFSVERPDGSNFTLKIRSTKLEDSAMYFCASSGTRSNTEAFFGQGTRLTVV.

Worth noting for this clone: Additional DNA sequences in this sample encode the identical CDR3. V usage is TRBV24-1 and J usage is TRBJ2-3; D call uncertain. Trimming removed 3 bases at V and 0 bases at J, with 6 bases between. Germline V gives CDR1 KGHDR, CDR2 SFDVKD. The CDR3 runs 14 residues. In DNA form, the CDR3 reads TGTGCCACCAGTGATCCGACTAGCACAGATACGCAGTATTTT. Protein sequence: CATSDPTSTDTQYF.

The CDR3 DNA is TGCGCCAGCACCTGGACAGGGATGAACACTGAAGCTTTCTTT. It codes for CASTWTGMNTEAFF. The V and J genes are TRBV5-1 and TRBJ1-1, with 8 bases aligning to TRBD1. Unmatched junction bases numbered 4, after V lost 6 bases and J lost 0 bases. This CDR3 spans 14 amino acids. Looked up from germline, CDR1 is SGHRS and CDR2 is YFSETQ.

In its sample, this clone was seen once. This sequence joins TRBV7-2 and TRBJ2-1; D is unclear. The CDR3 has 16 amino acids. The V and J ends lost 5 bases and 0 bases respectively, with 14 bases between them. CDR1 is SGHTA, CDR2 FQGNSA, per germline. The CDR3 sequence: CASSQLAVSSYNEQFF. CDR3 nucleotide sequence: TGTGCCAGCAGCCAGCTGGCGGTGAGCTCCTACAATGAGCAGTTCTTC.

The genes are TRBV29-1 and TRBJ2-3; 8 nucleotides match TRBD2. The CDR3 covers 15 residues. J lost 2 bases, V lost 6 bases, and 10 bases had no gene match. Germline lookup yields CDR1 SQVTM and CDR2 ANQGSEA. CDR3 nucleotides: TGCAGCGTCATAGCGGGGAGTGCTTACACAGATACGCAGTATTTT. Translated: CSVIAGSAYTDTQYF.

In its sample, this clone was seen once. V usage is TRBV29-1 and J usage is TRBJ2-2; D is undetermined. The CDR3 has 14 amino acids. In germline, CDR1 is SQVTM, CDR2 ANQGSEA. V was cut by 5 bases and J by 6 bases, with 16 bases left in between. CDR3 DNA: TGCAGCGTTCCTATGGGCCCCTTCCCCGGGGAGCTGTTTTTT. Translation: CSVPMGPFPGELFF.

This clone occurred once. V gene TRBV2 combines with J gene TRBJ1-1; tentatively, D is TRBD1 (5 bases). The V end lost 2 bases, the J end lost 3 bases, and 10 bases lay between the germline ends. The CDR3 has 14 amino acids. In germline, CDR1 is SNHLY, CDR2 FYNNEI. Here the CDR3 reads CASSEIQADTEAFF. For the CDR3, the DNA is TGTGCCAGCAGTGAAATACAGGCCGACACTGAAGCTTTCTTT.

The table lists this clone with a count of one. CDR3 sequence reads: CASRSGSWTEAFF. CDR3 bases: TGTGCCAGCAGATCCGGGAGTTGGACTGAAGCTTTCTTT. The chain employs TRBV28 and TRBJ1-1, with D unresolved. The CDR3 runs 13 residues. Germline loops: CDR1 MDHEN, CDR2 SYDVKM. V was pared by 6 bases and J by 5 bases, with 13 bases between. Full variable domain (outside the CDR3, taken from reference TRBV28 and TRBJ1-1): DVKVTQSSRYLVKRTGEKVFLECVQDMDHENMFWYRQDPGLGLRLIYFSYDVKMKEKGDIPEGYSVSREKKERFSLILESASTNQTSMYLCASRSGSWTEAFFGQGTRLTVV.